One TCR beta chain is described in this entry. What it binds is unknown. Genomic DNA per cell subset filled all wells of several immunoSEQ plates. The sorted-subset replicate PCRs were given around 190 ng DNA, which is some 29,000 T cell genomes. Data came from immunoSEQ multiplex PCR; TCRdb stores just in-frame clones and leaves some out. The sample yields around 2.5 million clones, under 95% seen once. Looked up from germline, CDR1 is MNHNS and CDR2 is SASEGT. V gave up 6 bases and J gave up 8 bases; unmatched junction bases: 4. This CDR3 region has 13 residues. This entry is derived from a study of shared clonotypes between healthy human individuals. In the study overall: The plates for each donor numbered three CD4 naive, three CD4 memory, two CD8 naive and one CD8 memory. Whole-study results and caveats: In a handful of donors, about 5% of naive CD4 clonotypes appeared in common.

This clonotype was sampled from a man aged 18-30 years in good health. Some clones in this sample may be carry-over from other donors' samples. Sequencing was carried out using naive CD4+ T cells from PBMCs. Subset specified: CD45RA+ positively selected. V gene TRBV6-1 combines with J gene TRBJ1-6; 7 bases fit TRBD1. CDR3 sequence (DNA): TGTGCCAGCAGGAAAACAGGGGATTCACCCCTCCACTTT. It translates to CASRKTGDSPLHF.